These 8 T cell receptor beta chains were sequenced from one sample in a study of blood T cell repertoires in COVID-19. Here immunoSEQ multiplex PCR was the method, and the copy in TCRdb shows in-frame clones only, minus some. The sample includes some 200,000 clones, 75% to 85% of them seen just once. Sequenced: PBMCs or T cells enriched from blood (not recorded which). The origin of the receptors is a woman aged 35 to 49 with acute COVID-19.

The chain couples TRBV9 to TRBJ2-7; maybe TRBD1 (6 bases). V was trimmed by 3 bases and J by 2 bases, leaving 15 bases between them. Germline CDR1 SGDLS, CDR2 YYNGEE. This CDR3 has 15 amino acids. The CDR3 DNA follows: TGTGCCAGCAGCGGCGTGGACAGAGCAGCCTACGAGCAGTACTTC. It specifies CASSGVDRAAYEQYF.

The V and J genes are TRBV18 and TRBJ1-4, with a possible D match to TRBD1 (6 bases). Deletions cut 3 bases from V and 0 bases from J, with 8 bases between. CDR3 length equals 15 residues. The germline CDR1 and CDR2 sequences are KGHSH and LQKENI. This CDR3 is CASSPRTATNEKLFF. The CDR3 nucleotides read TGTGCCAGCTCACCGAGGACAGCAACTAATGAAAAACTGTTTTTT. Full variable domain (missing parts from reference TRBV18 and TRBJ1-4): NAGVMQNPRHLVRRRGQEARLRCSPMKGHSHVYWYRQLPEEGLKFMVYLQKENIIDESGMPKERFSAEFPKEGPSILRIQQVVRGDSAAYFCASSPRTATNEKLFFGSGTQLSVL.

The chain has TRBV5-1 and TRBJ2-2; 8 bases agree with TRBD1. Germline lookup yields CDR1 SGHRS and CDR2 YFSETQ. The CDR3 is 16 residues long. With 0 bases clipped from V and 7 bases from J, the junction kept 8 bases outside the gene matches. The chain's CDR3 is CASSLGPGGSFGELFF. For the CDR3, the DNA is TGCGCCAGCAGCTTGGGTCCAGGGGGCTCGTTCGGGGAGCTGTTTTTT.

This clone was picked up one time. The V call is TRBV7-2, the J call TRBJ2-7, with D tentatively TRBD1 (5 bases). The V and J ends lost 1 base and 7 bases respectively, with 23 bases between them. Germline lookup yields CDR1 SGHTA and CDR2 FQGNSA. The CDR3 covers 17 residues. CDR3 in DNA: TGTGCCAGCAGCTTAGACGGCGGCAACGCCATCACAGGAGAGCAGTACTTC. Protein: CASSLDGGNAITGEQYF.

The rearrangement uses TRBV7-9 and TRBJ2-3, with 11 bases aligning to TRBD1. The J segment lost 4 bases and the V segment lost 2 bases, leaving 2 bases of the junction unmatched. Germline lookup yields CDR1 SEHNR and CDR2 FQNEAQ (reference sequence). The CDR3 is 15 residues long. CDR3 DNA sequence: TGTGCCAGCAGCTTAAGGGACAGGGGGTCAGATACGCAGTATTTT. Translation: CASSLRDRGSDTQYF. Based on the CDR3 plus reference TRBV7-9 and TRBJ2-3, the full variable domain is DTGVSQNPRHKITKRGQNVTFRCDPISEHNRLYWYRQTLGQGPEFLTYFQNEAQLEKSRLLSDRFSAERPKGSFSTLEIQRTEQGDSAMYLCASSLRDRGSDTQYFGPGTRLTVL.

The gene calls are TRBV3-1 (or the pseudogene TRBV3-2) and TRBJ1-6, with D possibly being TRBD1 (5 bases). V was shortened by 0 bases and J by 6 bases, with 18 bases between the two germline ends. The CDR3 is 18 residues long. Germline V lookup: CDR1 LGHDT, CDR2 YNNKEL (reference sequence). CDR3 region: CASSQDGGVPRGNSPLHF. The DNA of the CDR3 is TGTGCCAGCAGCCAAGATGGGGGGGTCCCTCGAGGTAATTCACCCCTCCACTTT.

The chain recombines TRBV7-2 with TRBJ1-2; tentative D call: TRBD1 (5 bases). Germline values: CDR1 SGHTA, CDR2 FQGNSA. Trimming pared 1 base from V and 6 bases from J, leaving 12 bases between. This CDR3 spans 14 amino acids. In nucleotides, the CDR3 is TGTGCCAGCAGCTTAGTCCGGGCAGGGAATGGCTACACCTTC. As protein: CASSLVRAGNGYTF. The full variable domain, in which reference TRBV7-2 and TRBJ1-2 provide the parts outside the CDR3, is GAGVSQSPSNKVTEKGKDVELRCDPISGHTALYWYRQSLGQGLEFLIYFQGNSAPDKSGLPSDRFSAERTGGSVSTLTIQRTQQEDSAVYLCASSLVRAGNGYTFGSGTRLTVV.

This sequence joins TRBV19 and TRBJ1-4, with 9 bases fitting TRBD1. The V gene end was trimmed by 8 bases and the J gene end by 9 bases; junction bases not matched to a gene: 10. This CDR3 is 14 amino acids long. CDR1 is LNHDA and CDR2 is SQIVND in the germline V gene (reference sequence). CDR3 amino acids: CASGRTGEAKKLFF. CDR3 in DNA: TGTGCCAGTGGCCGGACAGGGGAGGCTAAAAAACTGTTTTTT.